The source of this T cell receptor (beta chain) is a study of blood T cell repertoires in COVID-19. Study-wide background: The study drew acute and convalescent COVID-19 samples from the United States, Italy and Spain. PBMCs, B-cell-depleted T cells, or T cells provided the cDNA or gDNA that made up the material.

In the original workflow: Nucleated cell counts were estimated from reference gene primer amplification. Measured with immunoSEQ multiplex PCR; TCRdb has only the in-frame clones, and not every one. The V and J calls and the clone size are those of that table, but D and trimming were determined from the DNA. The sample includes 190,000 or so clones, about 91% of them seen just once. Recruitment covered 25 or so US areas and drew participants whose ages spanned roughly 18 to 90 years. The CDR3 is 19 amino acids. The clonotype originates from a man younger than 35 with acute COVID-19. The source material was PBMCs or T cells enriched from blood (not recorded which). The chain recombines TRBV1 with TRBJ2-1; the table names TRBD2, a call not compared with the DNA. TRBV1 is termed a pseudogene. CDR3 DNA sequence: TGCACCAGCAGCCGCCAATGCCCTAGCGGGTTCCGAGCCTACAATGAGCAGTTCTTC. Translated, it gives CTSSRQCPSGFRAYNEQFF.